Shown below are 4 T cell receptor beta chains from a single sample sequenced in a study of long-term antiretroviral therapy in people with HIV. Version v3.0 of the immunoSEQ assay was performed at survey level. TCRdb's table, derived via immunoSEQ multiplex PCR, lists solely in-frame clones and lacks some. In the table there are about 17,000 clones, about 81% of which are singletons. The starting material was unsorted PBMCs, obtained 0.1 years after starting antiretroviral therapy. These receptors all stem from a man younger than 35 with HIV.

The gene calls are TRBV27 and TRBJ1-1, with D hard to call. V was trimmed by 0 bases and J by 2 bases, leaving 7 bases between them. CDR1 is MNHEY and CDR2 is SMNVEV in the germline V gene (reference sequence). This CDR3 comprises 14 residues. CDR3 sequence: CASSLSTDNTEAFF. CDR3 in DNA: TGTGCCAGCAGTTTATCGACCGATAACACTGAAGCTTTCTTT.

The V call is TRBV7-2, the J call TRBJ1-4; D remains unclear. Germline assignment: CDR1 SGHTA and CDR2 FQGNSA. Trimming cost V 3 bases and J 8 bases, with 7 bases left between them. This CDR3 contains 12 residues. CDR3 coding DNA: TGTGCCAGCAGCTTTTTGGGAGAAAAACTGTTTTTT. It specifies CASSFLGEKLFF.

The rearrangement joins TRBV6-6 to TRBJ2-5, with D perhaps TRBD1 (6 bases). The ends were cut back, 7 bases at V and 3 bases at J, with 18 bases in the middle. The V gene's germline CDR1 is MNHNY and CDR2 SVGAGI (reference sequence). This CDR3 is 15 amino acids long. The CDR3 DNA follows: TGTGCCAGCATAGGTGGGCAGGGGAAGGAAGAGACCCAGTACTTC. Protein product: CASIGGQGKEETQYF.

The CDR3, as DNA: TGTGCCAGCACGGGAGGGGGCAATGAGCAGTTCTTC. Its translation is CASTGGGNEQFF. The chain combines TRBV6-1 with TRBJ2-1, with 8 bases lining up with TRBD2. This CDR3 has 12 residues. Germline loops: CDR1 MNHNS, CDR2 SASEGT. The trim removed 7 bases at V and 6 bases at J, leaving 2 bases unmatched.